A single sample gave rise to the 25 T cell receptor beta chains below, sequenced in a study of blood T cell repertoires in COVID-19. Libraries were prepared by immunoSEQ multiplex PCR; TCRdb keeps only in-frame clonotypes and omits some of them. The sample carries 150,000 to 200,000 clones, about 84% recorded once. Sequencing was performed on PBMCs or T cells enriched from blood (not recorded which). Receptor source: a woman aged 25 to 39 who had recovered from COVID-19.

The V gene is TRBV5-1, the J gene TRBJ2-7; 9 bases are a match to TRBD1. The CDR3 contains 15 residues. Germline V gene lookup returns CDR1 SGHRS and CDR2 YFSETQ. The V segment lost 0 bases and the J segment 4 bases; nucleotides outside the gene matches: 5. The CDR3 sequence is CASSLGYRGLYEQYF. DNA for the CDR3: TGCGCCAGCAGCTTGGGTTACAGGGGGCTGTACGAGCAGTACTTC. The entire variable domain, with the rest obtained from reference TRBV5-1 and TRBJ2-7, is as follows: KAGVTQTPRYLIKTRGQQVTLSCSPISGHRSVSWYQQTPGQGLQFLFEYFSETQRNKGNFPGRFSGRQFSNSRSEMNVSTLELGDSALYLCASSLGYRGLYEQYFGPGTRLTVT.

The sample holds one count of this clone. The CDR3 DNA is TGCGCCAGCAGCCAAGAAAGGGACAGGGCTTACGAGCAGTACTTC. Protein: CASSQERDRAYEQYF. The J gene is TRBJ2-7, the V gene TRBV4-1, with 9 positions matching TRBD1. The CDR3 consists of 15 residues. The germline CDR1 and CDR2 sequences are MGHRA and YSYEKL. V lost 0 bases, J lost 4 bases, and 4 bases stayed unmatched.

The chain employs TRBV5-1 and TRBJ2-7; D may be TRBD1 (6 bases). Looked up from germline, CDR1 is SGHRS and CDR2 is YFSETQ. The CDR3 spans 20 residues. Trimming removed 0 bases from V and 4 bases from J, with 29 bases in between. The CDR3 is CASSLVDVWFKTGIPYEQYF. As DNA, the CDR3 is TGCGCCAGCAGCTTGGTTGACGTTTGGTTCAAGACAGGTATTCCATACGAGCAGTACTTC.

V is TRBV11-2 and J is TRBJ2-2; D gene ambiguous. Trimming removed 7 bases at V and 5 bases at J, with 5 bases between. Germline V lookup: CDR1 SGHAT, CDR2 FQNNGV. The CDR3 has 11 residues. The CDR3 region has the DNA TGTGCCAGCACCGTAACCGGGGAGCTGTTTTTT. Its translation: CASTVTGELFF.

This clone appeared a few times. The chain links TRBV29-1 to TRBJ1-1; TRBD1 matches at 7 bases. The CDR3 loop spans 13 amino acids. V shed 8 bases and J 1 base; nucleotides not matched to a gene: 7. Per germline, CDR1 SQVTM and CDR2 ANQGSEA. The CDR3 spells CSSTGDPNTEAFF. DNA of the CDR3: TGCAGCTCTACAGGGGACCCGAACACTGAAGCTTTCTTT. Complete variable domain (other parts from reference TRBV29-1 and TRBJ1-1): SAVISQKPSRDICQRGTSLTIQCQVDSQVTMMFWYRQQPGQSLTLIATANQGSEATYESGFVIDKFPISRPNLTFSTLTVSNMSPEDSSIYLCSSTGDPNTEAFFGQGTRLTVV.

The CDR3 spells CASTSGTGQKLHGYTF. The CDR3 coding sequence is TGTGCCAGCACCAGCGGGACAGGTCAAAAATTACATGGCTACACCTTC. The V gene is TRBV28, the J gene TRBJ1-2; 8 bases are a match to TRBD1. Germline V lookup: CDR1 MDHEN, CDR2 SYDVKM. Trimming cost V 7 bases and J 6 bases; bases outside gene matches: 16. The CDR3 spans 16 residues.

This clone has a handful of counts. V and J are TRBV19 and TRBJ2-1; TRBD2 might be the D (5 bases). This CDR3 is 15 amino acids long. Germline CDR1 reads LNHDA; CDR2 reads SQIVND (reference sequence). Trimming stripped 6 bases from V and 4 bases from J, with 16 bases between. CDR3 in amino acids: CASSRLSGLYNEQFF. The CDR3 DNA is TGTGCCAGTAGCCGACTGAGCGGACTTTACAATGAGCAGTTCTTC.

V gene TRBV5-1 combines with J gene TRBJ1-6; no clear D gene. This CDR3 is 12 amino acids long. Germline V gives CDR1 SGHRS, CDR2 YFSETQ. V was shortened by 10 bases and J by 6 bases, with 11 bases between the two germline ends. CDR3 in DNA: TGCGCCGCCCGGGAGGGTAATTCACCCCTCCACTTT. Translation gives CAAREGNSPLHF.

The chain recombines TRBV5-1 with TRBJ2-6; possible D gene TRBD2, 6 bases. V lost 4 bases, J lost 2 bases, and 16 bases lay in between. This CDR3 is 17 amino acids long. Germline V gene data show CDR1 as SGHRS and CDR2 as YFSETQ. In DNA, the CDR3 is TGCGCCAGCAGCGTATTACCCGGGGGTGCTGGGGCCAACGTCCTGACTTTC. This encodes CASSVLPGGAGANVLTF.

This chain joins TRBV18 and TRBJ2-3, with 16 positions matching TRBD2. V shed 1 base, J shed 5 bases, and the junction held 9 bases outside the gene matches. This CDR3 comprises 19 residues. Germline V gene lookup returns CDR1 KGHSH and CDR2 LQKENI. CDR3 sequence (DNA): TGTGCCAGCTCACCACGAGGGACTAGCGGGAGGGCCTTTGAAGATACGCAGTATTTT. Translating gives CASSPRGTSGRAFEDTQYF.

This chain joins TRBV11-2 and TRBJ1-4, with 9 nucleotides matching TRBD1. Germline V CDR1 and CDR2: SGHAT, FQNNGV. This CDR3 has 17 residues. The trim removed 6 bases at V and 7 bases at J, leaving 15 bases unmatched. CDR3 protein: CASRVRPTGTGSEKLFF. Written as DNA, the CDR3 is TGTGCCAGCAGGGTTAGGCCGACCGGGACAGGGAGTGAAAAACTGTTTTTT.

The chain combines TRBV5-4 with TRBJ2-7; 8 bases agree with TRBD1. Germline V CDR1 and CDR2: SGHNT, YYREEE (reference sequence). The CDR3 sequence is 14 residues long. The V segment lost 5 bases and the J segment 2 bases; nucleotides outside the gene matches: 6. CDR3 sequence reads: CASRTGVLAYEQYF. The CDR3 DNA reads TGTGCCAGCAGGACAGGGGTGTTGGCCTACGAGCAGTACTTC.

This chain connects TRBV28 to TRBJ2-7; TRBD2 matches 10 bases. Germline-derived CDR1 and CDR2 are MDHEN and SYDVKM. CDR3 size: 15 residues. Trimming cost V 2 bases and J 3 bases; bases outside gene matches: 4. The chain's CDR3 is CASSLRTSGYYEQYF. For the CDR3, the DNA is TGTGCCAGCAGTTTACGGACTAGCGGATACTACGAGCAGTACTTC. The variable domain in full, with the rest retrieved from reference TRBV28 and TRBJ2-7, is DVKVTQSSRYLVKRTGEKVFLECVQDMDHENMFWYRQDPGLGLRLIYFSYDVKMKEKGDIPEGYSVSREKKERFSLILESASTNQTSMYLCASSLRTSGYYEQYFGPGTRLTVT.

This chain uses TRBV6-5 with TRBJ1-1; D gene ambiguous. Trimming shortened V by 5 bases and J by 0 bases, and 13 bases separated the two germline ends. Germline V gene data show CDR1 as MNHEY and CDR2 as SVGAGI. The CDR3 runs 15 residues. CDR3 DNA sequence: TGTGCCAGCAGTCCCCAGACATCCATGAACACTGAAGCTTTCTTT. Protein product: CASSPQTSMNTEAFF.

This clone was found once. The gene calls are TRBV5-4 and TRBJ1-2, with 12 nucleotides matching TRBD1. The V and J ends lost 4 bases and 8 bases, in that order; junction bases with no gene match: 9. The CDR3 totals 15 residues. Germline assignment: CDR1 SGHNT and CDR2 YYREEE (reference sequence). CDR3 coding DNA: TGTGCCAGCAGCCCCGGGACAGGGGGCTTTCGGGGCTACACCTTC. Its translation: CASSPGTGGFRGYTF.

This clone appeared a few times. This chain connects TRBV5-1 to TRBJ2-1; 8 bases map to TRBD2. The germline V gene has CDR1 SGHRS and CDR2 YFSETQ. CDR3 length: 16 residues. V shed 1 base and J 0 bases; nucleotides not matched to a gene: 3. CDR3 DNA: TGCGCCAGCAGCTTGAGCGGGAGTAGCTCCTACAATGAGCAGTTCTTC. Translating it yields CASSLSGSSSYNEQFF.

This chain links TRBV6-6 with TRBJ2-5; 9 nucleotides align to TRBD2. After removal of 5 bases from V and 5 bases from J, the junction contained 18 bases not matched to a gene. The CDR3 spans 18 residues. The V gene's germline CDR1 is MNHNY and CDR2 SVGAGI (reference sequence). CDR3 sequence: CASSPGAGGPMTGETQYF. DNA for the CDR3: TGTGCCAGCAGTCCAGGGGCGGGAGGGCCGATGACGGGGGAGACCCAGTACTTC.

The chain uses TRBV5-1 and TRBJ1-6; D remains ambiguous. V was pared by 0 bases and J by 8 bases, with 9 bases between. The CDR3 is 14 residues long. In germline, CDR1 is SGHRS, CDR2 YFSETQ. This CDR3 is CASSLASQYSPLHF. The CDR3 DNA sequence: TGCGCCAGCAGCTTGGCCTCTCAGTATTCACCCCTCCACTTT.

This sequence joins TRBV5-1 and TRBJ1-2; possibly TRBD1 for D (5 bases). Germline CDR1 SGHRS, CDR2 YFSETQ. The CDR3 contains 14 residues. V was trimmed by 0 bases and J by 3 bases, leaving 9 bases between them. The CDR3: CASSLAGDHYGYTF. The CDR3, as DNA: TGCGCCAGCAGCTTGGCGGGGGACCACTATGGCTACACCTTC.

This clone was counted only a few times. This rearrangement joins TRBV3-1 (or the pseudogene TRBV3-2) to TRBJ2-7, with a possible D match to TRBD2 (6 bases). Germline V gene lookup returns CDR1 LGHDT and CDR2 YNNKEL (reference sequence). CDR3 size: 14 residues. Trimming took 1 base from V and 3 from J, leaving 10 bases between them. CDR3: CASSQGLGVYEQYF. The CDR3 DNA reads TGTGCCAGCAGCCAAGGACTAGGGGTCTACGAGCAGTACTTC.

V and J are TRBV28 and TRBJ2-1; 8 positions match TRBD2. The germline gives CDR1 MDHEN, CDR2 SYDVKM. CDR3 size: 13 residues. The V gene end was trimmed by 5 bases and the J gene end by 10 bases; junction bases not matched to a gene: 7. The CDR3 region has the DNA TGTGCCAGCAGTCCCCCCTCTAGCGGGGAGCAGTTCTTC. It codes for CASSPPSSGEQFF.

The chain uses TRBV5-1 and TRBJ2-7; 11 nucleotides match TRBD1. After removal of 4 bases from V and 2 bases from J, the junction contained 8 bases not matched to a gene. This CDR3 has 16 residues. Germline assignment: CDR1 SGHRS and CDR2 YFSETQ. The DNA for the CDR3 is TGCGCCAGCAGCCCCAGGGGACAGGGGGACCCCTACGAGCAGTACTTC. This sequence encodes CASSPRGQGDPYEQYF.

V gene TRBV4-2 combines with J gene TRBJ2-7, with 9 bases matching TRBD2. Per germline, CDR1 LGHNA and CDR2 YNFKEQ. J lost 2 bases, V lost 4 bases, and 6 bases had no gene match. The CDR3 sequence is 15 residues long. The CDR3 sequence is CASSRELAGAYEQYF. In DNA, the CDR3 is TGTGCCAGCAGCCGAGAATTAGCGGGAGCCTACGAGCAGTACTTC.

The V and J genes are TRBV2 and TRBJ1-1; a weak D match, TRBD1 (5 bases). The CDR3 contains 13 residues. V lost 10 bases and J lost 1, with 13 bases in between. CDR1 and CDR2 from the germline V gene are SNHLY and FYNNEI. CDR3 amino acids: CANTLGENTEAFF. CDR3 DNA: TGTGCCAACACCTTAGGGGAGAACACTGAAGCTTTCTTT.

This chain joins TRBV7-2 and TRBJ2-3, with unresolved D. From germline, CDR1 is SGHTA and CDR2 FQGNSA. The CDR3 is 15 amino acids. V dropped 5 bases and J dropped 2 bases, with 14 bases sitting between them. CDR3 in DNA: TGTGCCAGCAGCCAAACCTACCTTTTCACAGATACGCAGTATTTT. Amino acid sequence: CASSQTYLFTDTQYF.